Below are 26 T cell receptor beta chains sequenced from a single sample in a study of response to subunit inactivated influenza vaccine. TCRdb ran MiXCR on the RT-PCR reads and lists one entry per CDR3 protein. The sample shows about 500,000 distinct CDR3 sequences, approximately 15% of them seen only once. Sample: CD4+ T cells sorted from PBMCs, taken around 25 months after vaccination. Receptors were obtained from a man aged 50 to 69 who received an inactivated influenza vaccine.

This clonotype was recorded many times. The chain combines TRBV5-1 with TRBJ2-2; D might be TRBD2 (5 bases). CDR3 length: 16 amino acids. CDR1 is SGHRS, CDR2 YFSETQ, per germline. V was cut by 4 bases and J by 5 bases, with 18 bases left in between. DNA of the CDR3: TGCGCCAGCAGCGGGCTGACTATCCTCCAAACCGGGGAGCTGTTTTTT. This sequence encodes CASSGLTILQTGELFF.

This clonotype was counted between two and nine times. This chain uses TRBV7-9 with TRBJ2-1; 10 positions match TRBD1. The CDR3 runs 15 residues. Germline V CDR1 and CDR2: SEHNR, FQNEAQ (reference sequence). Trimming at V came to 6 bases and at J to 4 bases, leaving 6 bases not matched to a gene. CDR3 loop: CASSITGQGYNEQFF. CDR3 in DNA: TGTGCCAGCAGTATTACGGGACAGGGGTACAATGAGCAGTTCTTC.

V usage is TRBV29-1 and J usage is TRBJ2-7, with TRBD2 as a possible D gene (6 bases). The V gene's germline CDR1 is SQVTM and CDR2 ANQGSEA. V was shortened by 4 bases and J by 0 bases, with 13 bases between the two germline ends. The CDR3 is 14 residues long. CDR3: CSVAFRGYSYEQYF. The CDR3 region has the DNA TGCAGCGTTGCTTTCCGGGGGTACTCCTACGAGCAGTACTTC.

This clonotype was seen more than once but under ten times. The genes are TRBV7-2 and TRBJ2-7, with TRBD1 matching over 7 bases. CDR1 SGHTA and CDR2 FQGNSA come from the germline V gene. CDR3 length equals 14 residues. After removal of 2 bases from V and 7 bases from J, the junction contained 8 bases not matched to a gene. The CDR3 loop is CASSLFDREEEQYF. DNA for the CDR3: TGTGCCAGCAGCTTATTTGACAGGGAAGAAGAGCAGTACTTC.

In its sample, this clonotype was seen a few times. The chain has TRBV24-1 and TRBJ1-5; no reliable D call. This CDR3 has 12 amino acids. CDR1 is KGHDR, CDR2 SFDVKD, per germline. Trimming left V 11 bases short and J 1 base short, with 8 bases between. The DNA for the CDR3 is TGTGCCAGTTCTACAAGCAATCAGCCCCAGCATTTT. Its protein product is CASSTSNQPQHF.

The rearrangement links TRBV7-9 to TRBJ1-1; no clear D gene. The ends were cut back, 6 bases at V and 0 bases at J, with 11 bases in the middle. The V gene's germline CDR1 is SEHNR and CDR2 FQNEAQ (reference sequence). This CDR3 spans 14 amino acids. Here the CDR3 DNA reads TGTGCCAGCAGGTTACTGGGCATGAACACTGAAGCTTTCTTT. This codes for CASRLLGMNTEAFF. The variable domain in full, with the rest retrieved from reference TRBV7-9 and TRBJ1-1, is DTGVSQNPRHKITKRGQNVTFRCDPISEHNRLYWYRQTLGQGPEFLTYFQNEAQLEKSRLLSDRFSAERPKGSFSTLEIQRTEQGDSAMYLCASRLLGMNTEAFFGQGTRLTVV.

The V and J genes are TRBV5-6 and TRBJ2-1; 11 positions match TRBD2. The germline V gene encodes CDR1 SGHDT and CDR2 YYEEEE. With 0 bases clipped from V and 7 bases from J, the junction kept 9 bases outside the gene matches. The CDR3 covers 17 residues. CDR3 sequence: CASSLAGLAGMDNEQFF. The CDR3, as DNA: TGTGCCAGCAGCTTGGCAGGACTAGCGGGTATGGATAATGAGCAGTTCTTC.

This chain joins TRBV6-5 and TRBJ2-2; no firm D call. The CDR3 contains 12 residues. V lost 6 bases to trimming and J lost 8 bases, with 10 bases between them. In germline, CDR1 is MNHEY, CDR2 SVGAGI. The CDR3 DNA reads TGTGCCAGCAGACAGATACGGGGGGAGCTGTTTTTT. This codes for CASRQIRGELFF.

V gene TRBV28 combines with J gene TRBJ2-3; TRBD1 or TRBD2 may be the D gene (5 bases each). The V end lost 2 bases, the J end lost 4 bases, and 13 bases lay between the germline ends. The CDR3 runs to 15 residues. Per germline, CDR1 MDHEN and CDR2 SYDVKM. The CDR3, as DNA: TGTGCCAGCAGTTTAGCACGGGGCGCCGCAGATACGCAGTATTTT. This codes for CASSLARGAADTQYF.

This clonotype occurred many times. The CDR3 reads CASSGGPSYGYTF. The CDR3 DNA sequence: TGTGCCAGCAGCGGCGGGCCGTCCTATGGCTACACCTTC. This chain uses TRBV7-9 with TRBJ1-2; D call uncertain. Germline lookup yields CDR1 SEHNR and CDR2 FQNEAQ (reference sequence). Trimming removed 5 bases from V and 4 bases from J, with 11 bases in between. The CDR3 length is 13 residues.

There are a few counts of this clonotype. CDR3 in amino acids: CSARGLSGALTGELFF. The CDR3 bases are TGCAGTGCTAGAGGCCTATCTGGGGCGCTCACCGGGGAGCTGTTTTTT. This chain joins TRBV20-1 and TRBJ2-2, with D possibly being TRBD1 (5 bases). V was cut by 1 base and J by 4 bases, with 16 bases left in between. This CDR3 has 16 amino acids. CDR1 DFQATT and CDR2 SNEGSKA come from the germline V gene (reference sequence).

The rearrangement uses TRBV10-3 and TRBJ2-5; 7 nucleotides match TRBD2. CDR1 ENHRY and CDR2 SYGVKD come from the germline V gene. There are 14 residues in the CDR3. The J segment lost 1 base and the V segment lost 3 bases, leaving 2 bases of the junction unmatched. CDR3 sequence: CAISDGGGQETQYF. DNA for the CDR3: TGTGCCATCAGTGATGGCGGGGGCCAAGAGACCCAGTACTTC.

V gene TRBV6-4 combines with J gene TRBJ2-1; 7 nucleotides match TRBD2. Germline CDR1 MRHNA, CDR2 SNTAGT. The length of the CDR3 is 17 residues. The junction had 13 bases not matched to a gene; V was cut back by 5 bases and J by 3 bases. The CDR3 DNA reads as TGTGCCAGCAGTTATTTCCTTAGGCGGGAGCTCTACAATGAGCAGTTCTTC. The encoded protein is CASSYFLRRELYNEQFF.

This clonotype was observed a handful of times. CDR3: CASSQVTTGPYEQYF. CDR3 nucleotide sequence: TGTGCCAGCAGCCAAGTTACGACAGGTCCCTACGAGCAGTACTTC. The J gene is TRBJ2-7, the V gene TRBV3-1; the D gene is possibly TRBD1 (6 bases). The germline V gene encodes CDR1 LGHDT and CDR2 YNNKEL (reference sequence). The CDR3 runs to 15 residues. V was pared by 1 base and J by 2 bases, with 12 bases between.

This chain links TRBV4-1 with TRBJ2-7; TRBD2 matches 8 bases. Germline-derived CDR1 and CDR2 are MGHRA and YSYEKL. CDR3 length: 16 residues. Trimming removed 3 bases from V and 4 bases from J; junction bases left unmatched: 11. The CDR3 region is CASSHVGRGAQYEQYF. CDR3 DNA sequence: TGCGCCAGCAGCCACGTCGGGCGGGGGGCCCAGTACGAGCAGTACTTC.

In its sample, this clonotype was seen a few times. The rearrangement uses TRBV2 and TRBJ2-5, with D uncertain. Germline CDR1 SNHLY, CDR2 FYNNEI. The CDR3 contains 10 residues. V was cut by 2 bases and J by 7 bases, with 2 bases left in between. CDR3 loop: CASSERTQYF. As DNA, the CDR3 is TGTGCCAGCAGTGAACGGACCCAGTACTTC.

This clonotype came up many times. This chain connects TRBV20-1 to TRBJ2-1; 11 bases line up with TRBD2. CDR3 length equals 16 residues. V trimming: 6 bases; J trimming: 0 bases; junction bases outside the gene matches: 7. Germline loops: CDR1 DFQATT, CDR2 SNEGSKA (reference sequence). The CDR3 sequence: CSAGLAGLSSYNEQFF. The CDR3 DNA is TGCAGTGCCGGACTAGCGGGTCTGAGCTCCTACAATGAGCAGTTCTTC.

In its sample, this clonotype was seen a few times. The rearrangement uses TRBV7-2 and TRBJ1-1; D unresolved. The CDR3 has 13 amino acids. The V end lost 3 bases, the J end lost 8 bases, and 13 bases lay between the germline ends. Germline CDR1 is SGHTA and CDR2 is FQGNSA. The CDR3 DNA sequence: TGTGCCAGCAGCTTGCAGTCGGAACGAGAAGCTTTCTTT. Amino acids: CASSLQSEREAFF. Full variable domain (outside the CDR3, taken from reference TRBV7-2 and TRBJ1-1): GAGVSQSPSNKVTEKGKDVELRCDPISGHTALYWYRQSLGQGLEFLIYFQGNSAPDKSGLPSDRFSAERTGGSVSTLTIQRTQQEDSAVYLCASSLQSEREAFFGQGTRLTVV.

The gene calls are TRBV5-1 and TRBJ2-3, with unresolved D. Trimming left V 1 base short and J 0 bases short, with 6 bases between. The CDR3 has 14 residues. CDR1 and CDR2 from the germline V gene are SGHRS and YFSETQ. CDR3 coding DNA: TGCGCCAGCAGCTTGAGGGTTAGCACAGATACGCAGTATTTT. This encodes CASSLRVSTDTQYF.

The table lists this clonotype with a few counts. The CDR3 coding sequence is TGTGCCAGCAGTCCAGGCGGGACAGGGCCCTACGAGCAGTACTTC. Translated, it gives CASSPGGTGPYEQYF. V is TRBV12-3 or TRBV12-4 and J is TRBJ2-7, with TRBD1 matching 9 bases. CDR3 length: 15 amino acids. V trimming: 5 bases; J trimming: 2 bases; junction bases outside the gene matches: 7.

The chain has TRBV5-1 and TRBJ2-5; 8 bases line up with TRBD1. The CDR3 sequence is 15 residues long. V was clipped by 4 bases and J by 5 bases; unmatched bases: 10. Germline values: CDR1 SGHRS, CDR2 YFSETQ. CDR3 DNA sequence: TGCGCCAGCAGCGCCGGACAGGGCCCTGGCGAGACCCAGTACTTC. This encodes CASSAGQGPGETQYF.

This clonotype was observed a few times. The chain carries TRBV20-1 and TRBJ2-1; no firm D call. Germline CDR1 reads DFQATT; CDR2 reads SNEGSKA (reference sequence). Trimming removed 1 base at V and 7 bases at J, with 11 bases between. The length of the CDR3 is 13 residues. DNA for the CDR3: TGCAGTGCTAGAGCCCCCCCGGAGAATGAGCAGTTCTTC. Residues: CSARAPPENEQFF.

At least ten counts were recorded for this clonotype. This chain joins TRBV10-1 and TRBJ1-1, with no clear D. Germline V gene data show CDR1 as WNHNN and CDR2 as SYGVQD (reference sequence). The V end was cut by 6 bases, the J end by 7 bases, with 15 bases between. The CDR3 covers 13 residues. CDR3 amino acids: CASRLGVDGEAFF. CDR3 DNA: TGCGCCAGCAGGTTGGGCGTGGATGGTGAAGCTTTCTTT.

This clonotype was seen repeatedly, ten times or more. The chain recombines TRBV5-1 with TRBJ1-3; tentatively, D is TRBD1 (5 bases). Trimming pared 6 bases from V and 4 bases from J, leaving 17 bases between. Germline-derived CDR1 and CDR2 are SGHRS and YFSETQ. This CDR3 has 15 residues. In DNA, the CDR3 is TGCGCCAGCACTCCTGGGACCTTCGGAGGAAACACCATATATTTT. This translates into CASTPGTFGGNTIYF.

J is TRBJ2-7 and V is TRBV4-3; D is undetermined. This CDR3 comprises 15 residues. Per the germline V gene, CDR1 is LGHNA and CDR2 is YSLEER. V was shortened by 0 bases and J by 0 bases, with 9 bases between the two germline ends. CDR3 loop: CASSQDFRSSYEQYF. The DNA for the CDR3 is TGCGCCAGCAGCCAAGATTTCAGGAGCTCCTACGAGCAGTACTTC.

This clonotype was counted between two and nine times. The rearrangement uses TRBV5-1 and TRBJ2-3; TRBD2 matches at 11 bases. V shed 4 bases, J shed 0 bases, and the junction held 4 bases outside the gene matches. CDR1 SGHRS and CDR2 YFSETQ come from the germline V gene. This CDR3 has 16 amino acids. The CDR3 loop is CASSTGLAVSTDTQYF. The CDR3 DNA follows: TGCGCCAGCAGCACGGGACTAGCGGTTAGCACAGATACGCAGTATTTT.